The 5 T cell receptor beta chains reported below all come from one sample, sequenced in a study of cytomegalovirus exposure and HLA in healthy donors. Assay used: immunoSEQ multiplex PCR; TCRdb lists only in-frame clones, some missing. The table has fewer than 350,000 clones, 88% seen once. The sample comprised PBMCs. The receptors stem from a woman between 18 and 30 years old in good health and CMV-seronegative.

This clone was detected only once. Other nucleotide sequences in the sample specify the same CDR3. The rearrangement joins TRBV9 to TRBJ2-1, with 11 bases fitting TRBD2. V was pared by 2 bases and J by 8 bases, with 3 bases of the junction left unmatched. This CDR3 has 14 residues. The germline CDR1 and CDR2 sequences are SGDLS and YYNGEE. The CDR3 sequence: CASSVSGRADEQFF. The CDR3 DNA follows: TGTGCCAGCAGCGTTAGCGGGAGGGCGGATGAGCAGTTCTTC.

The genes are TRBV27 and TRBJ2-7; D remains unclear. Trimming removed 5 bases at V and 4 bases at J, with 27 bases between. Germline-derived CDR1 and CDR2 are MNHEY and SMNVEV (reference sequence). The CDR3 loop spans 18 amino acids. The CDR3, as DNA: TGTGCCAGCAGTCGATCGAGCTGGGCCCAGCATAACCAATACGAGCAGTACTTC. Translated: CASSRSSWAQHNQYEQYF.

The DNA for the CDR3 is TGTGCCACCAGCAGACCAAAGGGGGAAGCTTTCTTT. Protein: CATSRPKGEAFF. The chain is built from TRBV15 and TRBJ1-1; TRBD1 is a possible D gene (5 bases). The CDR3 is made up of 12 amino acids. Per the germline V gene, CDR1 is LNHNV and CDR2 is YYDKDF (reference sequence). V dropped 2 bases and J dropped 8 bases, with 9 bases sitting between them. Full variable domain (rest looked up from reference TRBV15 and TRBJ1-1): DAMVIQNPRYQVTQFGKPVTLSCSQTLNHNVMYWYQQKSSQAPKLLFHYYDKDFNNEADTPDNFQSRRPNTSFCFLDIRSPGLGDTAMYLCATSRPKGEAFFGQGTRLTVV.

This clone was observed a handful of times. The rearrangement joins TRBV6-1 to TRBJ1-2, with TRBD1 as a possible D gene (5 bases). Germline V gene sequence: CDR1 MNHNS, CDR2 SASEGT. This CDR3 contains 14 residues. Trimming shortened V by 3 bases and J by 4 bases, and 12 bases separated the two germline ends. Here the CDR3 DNA reads TGTGCCAGCAGTGAGGAGGAGGGACCCTATGGCTACACCTTC. Amino acid sequence: CASSEEEGPYGYTF.

The chain couples TRBV4-3 to TRBJ1-2; tentatively, D is TRBD1 (6 bases). The germline V and J ends were trimmed by 1 base and 0 bases, with 9 bases remaining between them. Germline V gene data show CDR1 as LGHNA and CDR2 as YSLEER. The CDR3 runs to 15 residues. For the CDR3, the DNA is TGCGCCAGCAGCCAAGCTAAGGGGGCTAACTATGGCTACACCTTC. This sequence encodes CASSQAKGANYGYTF.